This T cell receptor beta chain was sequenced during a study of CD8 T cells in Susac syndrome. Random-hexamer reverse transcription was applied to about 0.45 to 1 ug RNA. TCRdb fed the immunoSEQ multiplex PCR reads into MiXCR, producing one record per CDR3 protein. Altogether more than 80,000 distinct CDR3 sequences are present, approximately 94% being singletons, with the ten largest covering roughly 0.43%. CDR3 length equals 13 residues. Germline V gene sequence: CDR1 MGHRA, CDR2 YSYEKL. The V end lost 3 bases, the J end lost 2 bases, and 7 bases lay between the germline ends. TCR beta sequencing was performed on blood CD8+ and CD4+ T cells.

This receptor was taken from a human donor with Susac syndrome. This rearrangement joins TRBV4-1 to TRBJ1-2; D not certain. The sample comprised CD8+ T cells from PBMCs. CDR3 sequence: CASSHGENYGYTF. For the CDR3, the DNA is TGCGCCAGCAGCCATGGGGAGAACTATGGCTACACCTTC.